Presented here are 26 T cell receptor beta chains from one specimen sequenced in a study of OX40 agonist ivuxolimab in advanced cancers. Repertoires were generated with immunoSEQ multiplex PCR, while TCRdb's copy carries only in-frame clones and drops some. Here the sample spans some 65,000 clones, roughly nine tenths being singletons. The starting material was CD4+ or CD8+ T cells sorted from blood, obtained in a trial of the OX40 agonist ivuxolimab. Receptors originate from an adult with an advanced solid tumor such as melanoma, head and neck, liver or kidney cancer.

V usage is TRBV5-4 and J usage is TRBJ2-7; D is unresolved. The CDR3 consists of 13 residues. Trimming removed 2 bases from V and 5 bases from J, with 11 bases in between. In germline, CDR1 is SGHNT, CDR2 YYREEE (reference sequence). CDR3 coding DNA: TGTGCCAGCAGCTTTGTAGGGCCGAACGAGCAGTACTTC. Amino acid sequence: CASSFVGPNEQYF.

The rearrangement links TRBV6-1 to TRBJ2-1; no reliable D call. Trimming left V 9 bases short and J 6 bases short, with 21 bases between. This CDR3 has 15 amino acids. Per germline, CDR1 MNHNS and CDR2 SASEGT. CDR3 region: CASVFWPGGSNEQFF. CDR3 DNA sequence: TGTGCCAGTGTGTTTTGGCCAGGCGGCTCCAATGAGCAGTTCTTC.

The V call is TRBV10-2, the J call TRBJ2-3; D perhaps matches TRBD2 (6 bases). V lost 2 bases and J lost 0, with 9 bases in between. Germline V gene lookup returns CDR1 WSHSY and CDR2 SAAADI. The CDR3 runs 15 residues. The DNA of the CDR3 is TGCGCCAGCAGTGAGCTAGCGACTAGCACAGATACGCAGTATTTT. It encodes CASSELATSTDTQYF.

The V and J genes are TRBV4-2 and TRBJ2-7; D call uncertain. Germline CDR1 LGHNA, CDR2 YNFKEQ. This CDR3 has 14 amino acids. Trimming pared 1 base from V and 0 bases from J, leaving 7 bases between. The CDR3 region is CASSQARGSYEQYF. The CDR3 DNA reads as TGTGCCAGCAGCCAAGCTCGCGGCTCCTACGAGCAGTACTTC.

The CDR3, as DNA: TGTGCCAGCGCAGATGGGGCCGGCTACAATGAGCAGTTCTTC. Translation: CASADGAGYNEQFF. The rearrangement uses TRBV27 and TRBJ2-1; D possibly corresponds to TRBD1 (5 bases). CDR3 length: 14 amino acids. V was clipped by 8 bases and J by 3 bases, with 14 bases between them. Germline CDR1 MNHEY, CDR2 SMNVEV (reference sequence).

This chain links TRBV5-6 with TRBJ2-7, with 7 bases fitting TRBD1. The CDR3 spans 16 residues. Germline-derived CDR1 and CDR2 are SGHDT and YYEEEE. V was clipped by 2 bases and J by 4 bases; unmatched bases: 12. The CDR3: CASSFSSPGQPYEQYF. CDR3 sequence (DNA): TGTGCCAGCAGCTTCTCCTCTCCGGGACAGCCATACGAGCAGTACTTC.

The genes are TRBV14 and TRBJ1-1, with 7 bases aligning to TRBD1. Germline CDR1 reads SGHDN; CDR2 reads FVKESK. CDR3 length equals 14 residues. J was trimmed by 4 bases and V by 6 bases; bases with no gene match: 8. CDR3 sequence reads: CASRLRQGFTEAFF. In DNA form, the CDR3 reads TGTGCCAGCAGACTAAGACAGGGATTCACTGAAGCTTTCTTT.

The chain carries TRBV27 and TRBJ1-5; D unclear. Germline CDR1 is MNHEY and CDR2 is SMNVEV (reference sequence). Trimming left V 5 bases short and J 7 bases short, with 9 bases between. This CDR3 is built from 12 residues. The CDR3 coding sequence is TGTGCCAGCAGTCCCGGGCCCCAGCCCCAGCATTTT. This sequence encodes CASSPGPQPQHF.

J is TRBJ2-7 and V is TRBV9; D call uncertain. This CDR3 contains 16 residues. CDR1 is SGDLS and CDR2 is YYNGEE in the germline V gene. V gave up 3 bases and J gave up 0 bases, with 16 bases separating them. The DNA of the CDR3 is TGTGCCAGCAGCGCTGCAGGTGAAATGGTCTCCTACGAGCAGTACTTC. Its translation: CASSAAGEMVSYEQYF.

The chain uses TRBV27 and TRBJ2-3, with D possibly TRBD2 on 6 matching bases. Trimming stripped 5 bases from V and 0 bases from J, with 18 bases between. The germline CDR1 and CDR2 sequences are MNHEY and SMNVEV (reference sequence). The CDR3 totals 17 residues. CDR3 bases: TGTGCCAGCAGTCCGCCGGGCGAGCGGGTGAGCACAGATACGCAGTATTTT. It yields the protein CASSPPGERVSTDTQYF.

CDR3 nucleotide sequence: TGTGCCAGCAGCTACAGGGGCCTCGAGCAGTACTTC. This codes for CASSYRGLEQYF. V gene TRBV7-8 combines with J gene TRBJ2-7; the match to TRBD1 covers 7 bases. The ends lost 4 bases at V and 6 bases at J; junction bases unmatched: 3. Germline V gene data show CDR1 as SGHVS and CDR2 as FQNEAQ. The CDR3 totals 12 residues.

This chain uses TRBV7-9 with TRBJ1-5, with D tentatively TRBD1 (6 bases). Germline V gene data show CDR1 as SEHNR and CDR2 as FQNEAQ (reference sequence). The CDR3 length is 18 residues. V lost 5 bases and J 0 bases, leaving 20 bases between the germline ends. CDR3 sequence: CASSLGQQEDYSNQPQHF. DNA for the CDR3: TGTGCCAGCAGCCTCGGACAGCAAGAAGACTATAGCAATCAGCCCCAGCATTTT.

This chain uses TRBV5-1 with TRBJ2-7; no firm D call. The CDR3 has 13 residues. Germline V gives CDR1 SGHRS, CDR2 YFSETQ. Trimming shortened V by 2 bases and J by 3 bases, and 9 bases separated the two germline ends. CDR3 sequence: CASSFGKGYEQYF. CDR3 in DNA: TGCGCCAGCAGCTTTGGGAAAGGCTACGAGCAGTACTTC.

V gene TRBV5-4 combines with J gene TRBJ2-7; no firm D call. Trimming shortened V by 3 bases and J by 2 bases, and 9 bases separated the two germline ends. Germline CDR1 reads SGHNT; CDR2 reads YYREEE (reference sequence). The CDR3 covers 13 residues. The CDR3 region is CASSSHGAYEQYF. CDR3 coding DNA: TGTGCCAGCAGCTCCCACGGCGCCTACGAGCAGTACTTC.

The chain employs TRBV27 and TRBJ2-3, with unresolved D. V was clipped by 7 bases and J by 6 bases, with 11 bases between them. The CDR3 covers 12 residues. The germline gives CDR1 MNHEY, CDR2 SMNVEV (reference sequence). CDR3 region: CASNFPWDTQYF. The CDR3 DNA is TGTGCCAGCAACTTCCCATGGGATACGCAGTATTTT.

The chain joins TRBV19 to TRBJ1-1; D is uncertain. CDR3 length: 15 residues. Germline CDR1 LNHDA, CDR2 SQIVND (reference sequence). Deletions cut 7 bases from V and 1 base from J, with 16 bases between. The CDR3 spells CASKRAGFGNTEAFF. For the CDR3, the DNA is TGTGCCAGTAAACGAGCGGGGTTCGGGAACACTGAAGCTTTCTTT.

The V call is TRBV5-6, the J call TRBJ2-5; 8 bases line up with TRBD1. V dropped 4 bases and J dropped 5; count of bases not matched to a gene: 13. The CDR3 length is 16 residues. The V gene's germline CDR1 is SGHDT and CDR2 YYEEEE. The chain's CDR3 is CASSPTDRVNGETQYF. CDR3 sequence (DNA): TGTGCCAGCAGCCCGACGGACAGGGTGAATGGTGAGACCCAGTACTTC.

CDR3 nucleotides: TGTGCCAGCAGTTATGCCGGGGAGCTGTTTTTT. This translates into CASSYAGELFF. The chain combines TRBV6-5 with TRBJ2-2; no clear D gene. V lost 3 bases and J lost 6, with 2 bases in between. Germline CDR1 reads MNHEY; CDR2 reads SVGAGI. The CDR3 is made up of 11 amino acids.

The chain recombines TRBV27 with TRBJ1-2, with a possible D match to TRBD1 (5 bases). V lost 5 bases and J lost 8, with 15 bases in between. Per the germline V gene, CDR1 is MNHEY and CDR2 is SMNVEV (reference sequence). The CDR3 is 13 residues long. CDR3 sequence (DNA): TGTGCCAGCAGTCATGGGGGTCCCCACGGCTACACCTTC. Its protein is CASSHGGPHGYTF.

The chain is built from TRBV5-1 and TRBJ1-2; the D gene is possibly TRBD1 (6 bases). Looked up from germline, CDR1 is SGHRS and CDR2 is YFSETQ. The CDR3 sequence is 13 residues long. Trimming left V 0 bases short and J 6 bases short, with 9 bases between. In DNA, the CDR3 is TGCGCCAGCAGCTTGGACGGGGGCAATGGCTACACCTTC. Translating gives CASSLDGGNGYTF.

This chain joins TRBV7-9 and TRBJ2-7, with 7 positions matching TRBD1. V lost 0 bases to trimming and J lost 10 bases; unmatched junction nucleotides: 6. The CDR3 has 13 amino acids. Germline CDR1 SEHNR, CDR2 FQNEAQ (reference sequence). CDR3 sequence: CASSLALRQGQYF. The CDR3 DNA sequence: TGTGCCAGCAGCTTAGCCCTTAGACAGGGACAGTACTTC. The full variable domain, rest sourced from reference TRBV7-9 and TRBJ2-7, is DTGVSQNPRHKITKRGQNVTFRCDPISEHNRLYWYRQTLGQGPEFLTYFQNEAQLEKSRLLSDRFSAERPKGSFSTLEIQRTEQGDSAMYLCASSLALRQGQYFGPGTRLTVT.

J is TRBJ2-1 and V is TRBV11-2; D uncertain. Per the germline V gene, CDR1 is SGHAT and CDR2 is FQNNGV. Trimming stripped 1 base from V and 0 bases from J, with 1 base between. This CDR3 region has 13 residues. The CDR3: CASSLVSYNEQFF. The DNA of the CDR3 is TGTGCCAGCAGCTTAGTCTCCTACAATGAGCAGTTCTTC.

The chain is built from TRBV6-6 and TRBJ1-1, with D uncertain. Trimming stripped 4 bases from V and 0 bases from J, with 12 bases between. Looked up from germline, CDR1 is MNHNY and CDR2 is SVGAGI (reference sequence). The CDR3 is 15 residues long. The CDR3 is CASSFYWEMNTEAFF. CDR3 bases: TGTGCCAGCAGTTTTTACTGGGAAATGAACACTGAAGCTTTCTTT.

A single count supports this clone. One junction end does not reproduce the germline sequence, and a read error may be involved. The chain uses TRBV6-5 and TRBJ1-2, with a tentative D call TRBD1 (5 bases). Germline values: CDR1 MNHEY, CDR2 SVGAGI. The CDR3 loop spans 13 amino acids. The CDR3 protein is CASSYSGGGSAAF. CDR3 bases: TGTGCCAGCAGTTACTCGGGTGGGGGAAGCGCCGCCTTC.

This clone was seen more than once but under ten times. V and J are TRBV20-1 and TRBJ1-1; 9 positions agree with TRBD1. Germline values: CDR1 DFQATT, CDR2 SNEGSKA (reference sequence). J gave up 8 bases and V 6 bases, and 4 bases lay outside the gene matches. The CDR3 totals 11 residues. The CDR3 loop is CSARTGEEAFF. CDR3 sequence (DNA): TGCAGTGCCCGGACAGGGGAGGAAGCTTTCTTT.

The chain links TRBV27 to TRBJ2-5; TRBD1 agrees at 9 bases. Unmatched junction bases numbered 3, after V lost 2 bases and J lost 5 bases. Germline V lookup: CDR1 MNHEY, CDR2 SMNVEV (reference sequence). The CDR3 totals 14 residues. The CDR3 spells CASSLNRGQETQYF. The CDR3 DNA reads as TGTGCCAGCAGTTTAAACAGGGGGCAGGAGACCCAGTACTTC.